The 21 T cell receptor beta chains presented below share a single source sample, sequenced in a study of blood T cell repertoires in COVID-19. This table comes from immunoSEQ multiplex PCR, and its TCRdb copy is limited to in-frame clones, with some not included. The sample holds about 370,000 clones; around 92% are singletons and the top ten take 3%. Sequencing input: peripheral blood. The receptors here all came from a woman in her 30s with COVID-19, enrolled during active disease.

Here the CDR3 reads CAWSHLLRSSYNSPLHF. The DNA for the CDR3 is TGTGCCTGGAGCCACCTATTGCGGAGCTCCTATAATTCACCCCTCCACTTT. The J gene is TRBJ1-6, the V gene TRBV30; D gene unclear. The CDR3 has 17 amino acids. Trimming left V 3 bases short and J 0 bases short, with 15 bases between. Germline lookup yields CDR1 GTSNPN and CDR2 SVGIG (reference sequence).

The rearrangement links TRBV5-1 to TRBJ2-3, with D possibly TRBD2 on 5 matching bases. Germline CDR1 and CDR2: SGHRS and YFSETQ. The CDR3 contains 15 residues. The ends were cut back, 0 bases at V and 0 bases at J, with 8 bases in the middle. The CDR3 protein is CASSLASPSTDTQYF. Here the CDR3 DNA reads TGCGCCAGCAGCTTGGCTAGCCCGAGCACAGATACGCAGTATTTT.

The chain uses TRBV18 and TRBJ1-5; D is ambiguous. CDR3 size: 14 residues. The germline CDR1 and CDR2 sequences are KGHSH and LQKENI. Deletions cut 2 bases from V and 3 bases from J, with 8 bases between. The CDR3 loop reads CASSPGGDNQPQHF. The CDR3 nucleotides read TGTGCCAGCTCACCAGGTGGAGACAATCAGCCCCAGCATTTT.

The V and J genes are TRBV18 and TRBJ2-1; D perhaps matches TRBD2 (6 bases). Trimming took 0 bases from V and 2 from J, leaving 11 bases between them. The CDR3 contains 16 residues. Germline CDR1 and CDR2: KGHSH and LQKENI. The CDR3 DNA reads TGTGCCAGCTCACCACCTAGCGGAGGAACCTACAATGAGCAGTTCTTC. It encodes CASSPPSGGTYNEQFF.

The chain has TRBV29-1 and TRBJ2-3; no firm D call. The CDR3 extends over 13 amino acids. Germline loops: CDR1 SQVTM, CDR2 ANQGSEA. V gave up 4 bases and J gave up 2 bases, with 10 bases separating them. CDR3 nucleotides: TGCAGCGTTGGGCGGCGTCTCACAGATACGCAGTATTTT. Protein product: CSVGRRLTDTQYF.

The gene calls are TRBV6-5 and TRBJ2-7; perhaps TRBD2 as D (5 bases). CDR3 size: 15 residues. V dropped 6 bases and J dropped 2 bases, with 17 bases sitting between them. Germline V lookup: CDR1 MNHEY, CDR2 SVGAGI. The CDR3 DNA reads TGTGCCAGCAGCGGACTGTACGGGCCGCCCTACGAGCAGTACGTC. It is translated as CASSGLYGPPYEQYV.

J is TRBJ2-4 and V is TRBV11-2; D is uncertain. V was cut by 1 base and J by 0 bases, with 10 bases left in between. The length of the CDR3 is 16 residues. Germline V gene sequence: CDR1 SGHAT, CDR2 FQNNGV. CDR3 nucleotide sequence: TGTGCCAGCAGCTTAGGGCGGAGCCTAGCCAAAAACATTCAGTACTTC. This codes for CASSLGRSLAKNIQYF. The variable domain in full, completed from reference TRBV11-2 and TRBJ2-4, reads EAGVAQSPRYKIIEKRQSVAFWCNPISGHATLYWYQQILGQGPKLLIQFQNNGVVDDSQLPKDRFSAERLKGVDSTLKIQPAKLEDSAVYLCASSLGRSLAKNIQYFGAGTRLSVL.

This chain joins TRBV7-2 and TRBJ2-3; TRBD1 agrees at 9 bases. CDR1 and CDR2 (germline): SGHTA, FQGNSA. V lost 3 bases and J lost 10; bases outside the gene matches: 5. CDR3 length equals 13 residues. The CDR3 spells CASSFPGQGPQYF. The CDR3 DNA sequence: TGTGCCAGCAGCTTCCCGGGACAGGGTCCGCAGTATTTT.

V is TRBV7-9 and J is TRBJ2-2, with TRBD1 identical over 7 bases. Looked up from germline, CDR1 is SEHNR and CDR2 is FQNEAQ (reference sequence). The CDR3 has 14 amino acids. The V gene end was trimmed by 2 bases and the J gene end by 6 bases; junction bases not matched to a gene: 3. In DNA form, the CDR3 reads TGTGCCAGCAGCTTAATAACAGGGGCCGGGGAGCTGTTTTTT. It yields the protein CASSLITGAGELFF.

The rearrangement uses TRBV4-1 and TRBJ2-7; D is perhaps TRBD1 (7 bases). CDR3 length equals 15 residues. V was cut by 0 bases and J by 5 bases, with 14 bases left in between. Germline V CDR1 and CDR2: MGHRA, YSYEKL. CDR3 sequence: CASSQDPGGIDEQYF. CDR3 nucleotides: TGCGCCAGCAGCCAAGATCCAGGGGGGATAGACGAGCAGTACTTC.

The chain carries TRBV2 and TRBJ1-4, with D perhaps TRBD1 (5 bases). The V gene lost 8 bases and the J gene lost 7 bases, with 17 bases spanning the gap. Per the germline V gene, CDR1 is SNHLY and CDR2 is FYNNEI. The CDR3 runs to 14 residues. CDR3 in DNA: TGTGCCAGCCTCCCCCTTGGGAGGGGTGAAAAACTGTTTTTT. Amino acids: CASLPLGRGEKLFF.

This sequence joins TRBV10-1 and TRBJ2-3, with 7 bases fitting TRBD1. Germline V gene data show CDR1 as WNHNN and CDR2 as SYGVQD (reference sequence). This CDR3 comprises 17 residues. The V segment lost 1 base and the J segment 0 bases; nucleotides outside the gene matches: 7. CDR3 DNA sequence: TGCGCCAGCAGTGAGTATAGAGGACAGGCAAGCACAGATACGCAGTATTTT. Translated: CASSEYRGQASTDTQYF.

The chain recombines TRBV27 with TRBJ2-4; weak D call: TRBD2 (6 bases). V lost 2 bases and J lost 0, with 11 bases in between. This CDR3 spans 16 amino acids. The germline gives CDR1 MNHEY, CDR2 SMNVEV (reference sequence). CDR3 in DNA: TGTGCCAGCAGTTTAAGGGGAGGAGTAGCCAAAAACATTCAGTACTTC. The encoded protein is CASSLRGGVAKNIQYF.

A note on this clone: At one of its ends the junction is not consistent with the germline gene, which may arise from a read error. The gene calls are TRBV7-7 and TRBJ2-5; tentatively, D is TRBD2 (6 bases). The germline V gene encodes CDR1 SSHAT and CDR2 FNYEAQ (reference sequence). This CDR3 has 14 residues. CDR3 nucleotide sequence: TGTGCTAGCAGCTTAGGCGGGGTTCAAGAGACCCAGTACTTC. This translates into CASSLGGVQETQYF. Variable domain in full (rest from reference TRBV7-7 and TRBJ2-5): GAGVSQSPRYKVTKRGQDVTLRCDPISSHATLYWYQQALGQGPEFLTYFNYEAQPDKSGLPSDRFSAERPEGSISTLTIQRTEQRDSAMYRCASSLGGVQETQYFGPGTRLLVL.

This chain connects TRBV19 to TRBJ2-6; D may be TRBD1 (6 bases). The V gene's germline CDR1 is LNHDA and CDR2 SQIVND (reference sequence). Trimming took 3 bases from V and 2 from J, leaving 11 bases between them. The CDR3 loop spans 16 amino acids. The CDR3 sequence: CASSIRGSTGANVLTF. In DNA, the CDR3 is TGTGCCAGTAGTATCAGGGGATCTACTGGGGCCAACGTCCTGACTTTC.

The chain couples TRBV6-5 to TRBJ1-2, with a weak D call TRBD1 (6 bases). Trimming pared 3 bases from V and 4 bases from J, leaving 15 bases between. The CDR3 loop spans 15 amino acids. Germline CDR1 is MNHEY and CDR2 is SVGAGI. In nucleotides, the CDR3 is TGTGCCAGCAGTTATTTTCCAGGGGACGTCTATGGCTACACCTTC. Translating it yields CASSYFPGDVYGYTF.

The chain couples TRBV4-3 to TRBJ1-4; D may be TRBD1 (5 bases). From germline, CDR1 is LGHNA and CDR2 YSLEER. Trimming removed 0 bases from V and 15 bases from J, with 14 bases in between. The CDR3 is 13 residues long. In DNA, the CDR3 is TGCGCCAGCAGCCAAGATCTTGGCGGGGCATTGTTTTTT. Protein sequence: CASSQDLGGALFF.

The CDR3 loop is CAIMASGRSTNEQFF. The CDR3 nucleotides are TGTGCCATCATGGCTAGCGGGAGAAGTACAAATGAGCAGTTCTTC. The chain combines TRBV10-3 with TRBJ2-1, with 10 nucleotides matching TRBD2. The junction had 10 bases not matched to a gene; V was cut back by 7 bases and J by 7 bases. The V gene's germline CDR1 is ENHRY and CDR2 SYGVKD. This CDR3 contains 15 residues.

The gene calls are TRBV10-3 and TRBJ1-2, with 8 bases lining up with TRBD1. Germline loops: CDR1 ENHRY, CDR2 SYGVKD. V was clipped by 4 bases and J by 0 bases; unmatched bases: 7. This CDR3 has 16 residues. Here the CDR3 DNA reads TGTGCCATCAGTGTGGGACAGGCCGTGGCTAACTATGGCTACACCTTC. It specifies CAISVGQAVANYGYTF.

The chain links TRBV7-9 to TRBJ2-3; weak D call: TRBD2 (5 bases). Between the trimmed V and J ends, which lost 5 bases and 2 bases, there was a span of 14 bases. This CDR3 has 15 residues. Germline CDR1 is SEHNR and CDR2 is FQNEAQ (reference sequence). In DNA, the CDR3 is TGTGCCAGCAGCCCGAGGACTCCCGACACAGATACGCAGTATTTT. It yields the protein CASSPRTPDTDTQYF. Supplemented by reference TRBV7-9 and TRBJ2-3, the full variable domain reads DTGVSQNPRHKITKRGQNVTFRCDPISEHNRLYWYRQTLGQGPEFLTYFQNEAQLEKSRLLSDRFSAERPKGSFSTLEIQRTEQGDSAMYLCASSPRTPDTDTQYFGPGTRLTVL.

This sequence joins TRBV11-2 and TRBJ2-5; TRBD1 aligns across 10 bases. This CDR3 contains 15 residues. Germline V lookup: CDR1 SGHAT, CDR2 FQNNGV. V trimming: 1 base; J trimming: 5 bases; junction bases outside the gene matches: 4. The CDR3 protein is CASSLGGDRGETQYF. The CDR3 nucleotides are TGTGCCAGCAGCTTAGGAGGGGACAGGGGTGAGACCCAGTACTTC.